This TCR beta chain was retrieved from a study of Ad26.COV2.S vaccination and SARS-CoV-2 variants (dated by TCRdb to the early 2020s). About the full investigation: Vaccine-arm donors were drawn from COV1001, a multicentre, randomized, double-blind, placebo-controlled phase I-IIa trial of Ad26.COV2.S in healthy adults. The specificity and breadth of SARS-CoV-2-reactive T cell receptors after Ad26.COV2.S vaccination were assessed by TCRbeta repertoire sequencing. Participants in the trial were split at random into five groups of five each, receiving low-dose or high-dose Ad26.COV2.S once or twice, or else placebo on both occasions. Blinding of investigators to trial group allocation was maintained during experiments and outcome assessment. The TCR-sequenced set comprised about 32 samples: some 20 Ad26.COV2.S vaccine recipients, 5 placebo recipients and 8 SARS-CoV-2 convalescent individuals. Ad26.COV2.S was given intramuscularly at 5x10^10 or 1x10^11 viral particles, as a single shot or as two shots 56 days apart. The investigation overall reported the following: Ad26.COV2.S recipients had higher spike-specific TCR breadth than placebo recipients (P = 0.0014). The authors noted that the TCR breadth and depth analyses may have underestimated total T cell responses. Vaccine and placebo recipients had comparable non-spike TCR breadth, which fits with the vaccine containing only spike. Comparing responses between vaccine doses or regimens was not something the study was powered to do. Substantial breadth of spike-specific CD8+ and CD4+ T cell responses was reported after vaccination.

The immunoSEQ Assay was the method used to sequence TCRbeta CDR3 regions. After extraction, genomic DNA underwent amplification by bias-controlled multiplex PCR, followed by high-throughput sequencing. The study's processing was this. Collapsing and filtering of sequences were performed to quantify the absolute abundance of each unique TCRbeta CDR3 region. T cell fraction was estimated by normalization of TCRbeta template counts to usable DNA, with usable DNA being measured through amplification of reference genes present in all nucleated cells. Repertoire TCRs were annotated as SARS-CoV-2-specific by exact matching of V gene, CDR3 amino acid sequence and J gene to a known reactive TCR set. The reference SARS-CoV-2 TCR set was obtained from MIRA and was filtered for enrichment in COVID-19-positive ImmuneCODE repertoires, whereby public or cross-reactive TCRs were removed. Drawing on the MIRA antigens, annotated TCRs were analysed further at the level of specific ORF or position within ORF. Breadth was defined as annotated unique rearrangements over total unique productive rearrangements; depth was the summed frequency of those rearrangements. Group comparisons of TCR breadth used two-sided Wilcoxon rank-sum tests. TCRdb obtained this table from immuneACCESS and retained in-frame rearrangements with V and J assigned. These tables miss some clones; where compared with another copy, unresolved V genes account for less than half of the shortfall, and the remainder is unexplained. That table furnishes V, J and clone size, whereas the DNA furnished D and trimming. The sample table shows some 420,000 clones, and 85% to 90% are seen once. About 4% of the sample is taken by the ten largest.

What the treatment or condition label conveys for this sample: 19 received Ad26.COV2.S at low or high dose, single or two shots; roughly five received placebo; per-sample allocation not given. For vaccine and placebo recipients, the sequenced repertoires came from samples collected on day 63 after the first injection. Between 29 July and 7 August 2020, Cohort 1b enrolled 25 adults aged 18-55 years at one site in Boston, USA. Ad26.COV2.S was a replication-incompetent adenovirus type 26 vector that expressed a prefusion-stabilized SARS-CoV-2 spike protein derived from the original Wuhan strain. Turning to this clone: Its antigen remains undetermined. No clone much larger than this one lies a single base away; base qualities are absent.

The trim is 5 bases for V and 4 bases for J, with a gap of 18 bases between the germline ends. Via the germline V gene, CDR1 is MGHRA and CDR2 YSYEKL. Inclusive of the bounding cysteine and phenylalanine, the CDR3 is 16 residues long. The DNA shown is the 48-base CDR3, in frame from base 1. This clonotype was sampled from a person between 18 and 59 years old who received the Ad26.COV2.S COVID-19 vaccine or a placebo. The starting material was peripheral blood, obtained in a trial of Ad26.COV2.S vaccine versus placebo. The chain employs TRBV4-1 and TRBJ1-3, with TRBD1 tentatively as D gene (5 bases match). The CDR3 protein is CASSASRGTAGNTIYF. The nucleotide sequence reads as follows: TGCGCCAGCAGCGCCAGCCGGGGGACGGCCGGAAACACCATATATTTT.